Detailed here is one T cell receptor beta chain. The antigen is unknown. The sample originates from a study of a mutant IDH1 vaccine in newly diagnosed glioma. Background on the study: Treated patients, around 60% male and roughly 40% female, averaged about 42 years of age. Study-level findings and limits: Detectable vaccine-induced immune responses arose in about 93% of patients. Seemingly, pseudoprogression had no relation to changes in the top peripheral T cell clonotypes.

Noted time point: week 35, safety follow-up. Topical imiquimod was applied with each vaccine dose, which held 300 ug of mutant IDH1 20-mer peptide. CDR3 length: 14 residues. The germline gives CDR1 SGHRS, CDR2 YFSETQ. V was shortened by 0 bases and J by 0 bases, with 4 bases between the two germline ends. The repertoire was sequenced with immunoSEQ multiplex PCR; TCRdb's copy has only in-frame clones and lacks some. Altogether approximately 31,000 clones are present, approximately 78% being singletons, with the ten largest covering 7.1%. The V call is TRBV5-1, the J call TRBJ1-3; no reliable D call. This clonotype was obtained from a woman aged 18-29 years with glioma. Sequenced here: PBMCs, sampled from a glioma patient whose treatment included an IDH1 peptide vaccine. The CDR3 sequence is CASSLGNSGNTIYF. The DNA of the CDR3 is TGCGCCAGCAGCTTGGGTAACTCTGGAAACACCATATATTTT.